This TCR beta chain was sequenced during a study of blood T cell repertoires in COVID-19. Study-level background: PBMCs, B-cell-depleted T cells, or T cells were the source of the cDNA or gDNA that made up the material.

In the original processing: By means of reference gene primer amplification, nucleated cell counts were estimated. The protocol was immunoSEQ multiplex PCR, while the TCRdb copy is restricted to in-frame clones and leaves out a portion. The V and J calls and clone size come from that table; D and trimming were worked out from the DNA. Found here are almost 100,000 clones, around nine tenths of them singletons; the top ten hold 9% to 12%. The CDR3 is made up of 16 amino acids. CDR1 is SGHAT and CDR2 is FQNNGV in the germline V gene. Trimming removed 5 bases from V and 0 bases from J, with 14 bases in between.

Sequences were obtained from peripheral blood. The chain uses TRBV11-2 and TRBJ1-5; D is undetermined. The receptor comes from a man aged 45 to 65 with acute or convalescent COVID-19. The CDR3 spells CASSDLTDNSNQPQHF. The DNA of the CDR3 is TGTGCCAGCAGCGATCTAACAGACAATAGCAATCAGCCCCAGCATTTT.